These 13 T cell receptor beta chains came from one sample sequenced in a study of blood T cells in healthy people across ages. Primers used in a second PCR of roughly 7 to 12 cycles were a sample-barcoded 5' primer and a J-beta primer mix. TCRdb ran MiXCR on the 5' RACE reads and lists one entry per CDR3 protein. The data contain about 1.6 million distinct CDR3 sequences, 30% to 40% of them singletons. Material: blood. The source is a woman in her 30s in good health.

This clonotype was observed many times. V usage is TRBV4-1 and J usage is TRBJ2-7; no clear D. Germline assignment: CDR1 MGHRA and CDR2 YSYEKL. V shed 0 bases and J shed 4 bases, with 10 bases lying between them. The CDR3 has 14 residues. CDR3 protein: CASSQDQGGYEQYF. Here the CDR3 DNA reads TGCGCCAGCAGCCAAGATCAAGGCGGATACGAGCAGTACTTC.

This chain uses TRBV21-1 with TRBJ2-1. TRBV21-1 is a recognized pseudogene. The CDR3 length is 14 residues. CDR3 amino acids: CASSKGCCHNEQFF. The DNA of the CDR3 is TGTGCCAGCAGCAAAGGCTGCTGCCACAATGAGCAGTTCTTC.

The V and J genes are TRBV12-3 or TRBV12-4 and TRBJ2-6; no clear D gene. V lost 1 base to trimming and J lost 6 bases, with 10 bases between them. This CDR3 is built from 15 residues. The CDR3 reads CASSLGGAEANVLTF. The DNA for the CDR3 is TGTGCCAGCAGTTTAGGGGGTGCCGAGGCCAACGTCCTGACTTTC.

The chain combines TRBV7-2 with TRBJ2-1; TRBD2 aligns across 10 bases. Losses at the gene ends were 4 bases for V and 6 bases for J; bases not matched to a gene: 6. This CDR3 spans 15 amino acids. Germline V gene data show CDR1 as SGHTA and CDR2 as FQGNSA. The CDR3 coding sequence is TGTGCCAGCAGCTACCTAGCGGGAGTCCCCAATGAGCAGTTCTTC. Its protein product is CASSYLAGVPNEQFF.

This clonotype has just a few counts. The chain carries TRBV4-2 and TRBJ2-7; no definite D call. CDR3 size: 14 residues. V was cut by 1 base and J by 4 bases, with 11 bases left in between. In germline, CDR1 is LGHNA, CDR2 YNFKEQ. CDR3 loop: CASSQAAVTYEQYF. CDR3 in DNA: TGTGCCAGCAGCCAAGCTGCCGTCACTTACGAGCAGTACTTC.

This clonotype was picked up a small number of times. The V gene is TRBV7-9, the J gene TRBJ1-1; TRBD1 aligns across 7 bases. V was pared by 10 bases and J by 0 bases, with 8 bases of the junction left unmatched. The CDR3 length is 14 residues. Germline V lookup: CDR1 SEHNR, CDR2 FQNEAQ (reference sequence). The DNA of the CDR3 is TGTGCCATTGGGGGGACAGTCATGAACACTGAAGCTTTCTTT. Its translation: CAIGGTVMNTEAFF.

This clonotype has more than one count but fewer than ten. V gene TRBV5-1 combines with J gene TRBJ2-3, with 7 bases aligning to TRBD1. Per germline, CDR1 SGHRS and CDR2 YFSETQ. With 4 bases clipped from V and 0 bases from J, the junction kept 8 bases outside the gene matches. This CDR3 comprises 16 residues. CDR3 sequence reads: CASSANLQGSTDTQYF. CDR3 DNA sequence: TGCGCCAGCAGCGCAAACCTACAGGGGAGCACAGATACGCAGTATTTT.

The CDR3 here is CASSLAGTAHQPQHF. Here the CDR3 DNA reads TGTGCCAGCAGCTTGGCCGGGACAGCTCATCAGCCCCAGCATTTT. This chain connects TRBV7-8 to TRBJ1-5; TRBD1 matches 7 bases. Germline-derived CDR1 and CDR2 are SGHVS and FQNEAQ. The CDR3 length is 15 residues. The V segment lost 3 bases and the J segment 5 bases; nucleotides outside the gene matches: 7.

This clonotype was counted between two and nine times. The DNA for the CDR3 is TGTGCCAGCAGTTTATCAAGACTAGCGATGGCAGATACGCAGTATTTT. Translation: CASSLSRLAMADTQYF. The gene calls are TRBV27 and TRBJ2-3; 8 positions agree with TRBD2. Losses at the gene ends were 0 bases for V and 4 bases for J; bases not matched to a gene: 6. The CDR3 runs 16 residues. CDR1 and CDR2 from the germline V gene are MNHEY and SMNVEV (reference sequence).

This clonotype has a handful of counts. The rearrangement uses TRBV7-2 and TRBJ2-5; D may be TRBD1 (7 bases). This CDR3 is built from 14 residues. The germline V gene has CDR1 SGHTA and CDR2 FQGNSA. The V and J ends lost 0 bases and 9 bases respectively, with 14 bases between them. DNA for the CDR3: TGTGCCAGCAGCTTAGCTGCAGGGGGGAGAGCCCAGTACTTC. As protein: CASSLAAGGRAQYF. The entire variable domain, with the rest obtained from reference TRBV7-2 and TRBJ2-5, is as follows: GAGVSQSPSNKVTEKGKDVELRCDPISGHTALYWYRQSLGQGLEFLIYFQGNSAPDKSGLPSDRFSAERTGGSVSTLTIQRTQQEDSAVYLCASSLAAGGRAQYFGPGTRLLVL.

This clonotype was counted once. J is TRBJ2-5 and V is TRBV5-5; D gene ambiguous. V was clipped by 2 bases and J by 11 bases, with 25 bases between them. Germline CDR1 and CDR2: SGHKS and YYEKEE (reference sequence). This CDR3 has 16 residues. This CDR3 reads CASSLFLELLMDEQYF. In DNA form, the CDR3 reads TGTGCCAGCAGCTTATTTTTAGAACTCCTAATGGATGAGCAGTACTTC.

The chain recombines TRBV6-6 with TRBJ2-3; 11 bases match TRBD2. The V gene's germline CDR1 is MNHNY and CDR2 SVGAGI (reference sequence). There are 16 residues in the CDR3. The J segment lost 2 bases and the V segment lost 6 bases, leaving 7 bases of the junction unmatched. In DNA form, the CDR3 reads TGTGCCAGCAGGGCGCTGGGACTAGCGGTCACAGATACGCAGTATTTT. It codes for CASRALGLAVTDTQYF.

This clonotype was observed a handful of times. The rearrangement joins TRBV5-1 to TRBJ2-7; 11 bases align to TRBD2. V shed 4 bases, J shed 4 bases, and the junction held 4 bases outside the gene matches. There are 14 residues in the CDR3. Germline CDR1 reads SGHRS; CDR2 reads YFSETQ. CDR3 DNA: TGCGCCAGCAGCGCTAGCGGGGGGCAATACGAGCAGTACTTC. Its translation: CASSASGGQYEQYF.